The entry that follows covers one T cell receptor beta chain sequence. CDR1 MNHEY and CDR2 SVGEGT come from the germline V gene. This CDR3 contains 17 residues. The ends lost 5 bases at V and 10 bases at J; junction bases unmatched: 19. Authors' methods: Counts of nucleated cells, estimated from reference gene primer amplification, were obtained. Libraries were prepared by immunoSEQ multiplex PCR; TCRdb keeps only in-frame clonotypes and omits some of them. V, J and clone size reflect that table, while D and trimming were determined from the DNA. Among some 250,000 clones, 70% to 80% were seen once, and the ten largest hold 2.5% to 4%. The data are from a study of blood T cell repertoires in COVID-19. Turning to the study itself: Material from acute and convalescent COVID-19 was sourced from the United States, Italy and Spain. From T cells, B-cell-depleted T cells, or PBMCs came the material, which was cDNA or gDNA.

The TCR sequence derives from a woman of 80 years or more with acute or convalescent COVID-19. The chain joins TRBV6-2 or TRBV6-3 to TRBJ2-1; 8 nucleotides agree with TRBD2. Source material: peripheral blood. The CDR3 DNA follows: TGTGCCAGCAGTCACCTCCCGGGACTAGGGACGTCGGAGGAGCAGTTCTTC. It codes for CASSHLPGLGTSEEQFF.